Below are 22 T cell receptor beta chains sequenced from a single sample in a study of T cell responses to AZD1222 COVID-19 vaccine. Sequencing was performed with immunoSEQ multiplex PCR; in TCRdb, only in-frame clones are kept and a portion is missing. The top ten clones hold approximately 20% of a sample with some 140,000 clones, 90% of them seen once. Here the sequenced sample was peripheral blood, taken on day 0 of AZD1222 vaccination. Every receptor here comes from an adult in good health.

The V call is TRBV25-1, the J call TRBJ1-4; a possible D gene is TRBD1 (6 bases). Germline V lookup: CDR1 MGHDK, CDR2 SYGVNS. The V gene lost 0 bases and the J gene lost 6 bases, with 14 bases spanning the gap. The CDR3 sequence is 16 residues long. The CDR3 region is CASSEYGGAVDEKLFF. The CDR3 nucleotides are TGTGCCAGCAGTGAATATGGGGGGGCTGTGGATGAAAAACTGTTTTTT. The full variable domain, with the rest looked up from reference TRBV25-1 and TRBJ1-4, is EADIYQTPRYLVIGTGKKITLECSQTMGHDKMYWYQQDPGMELHLIHYSYGVNSTEKGDLSSESTVSRIRTEHFPLTLESARPSHTSQYLCASSEYGGAVDEKLFFGSGTQLSVL.

The gene calls are TRBV7-3 and TRBJ2-5; the D gene could be TRBD1 or TRBD2 (5 bases each). V lost 3 bases to trimming and J lost 2 bases, with 10 bases between them. This CDR3 is built from 14 residues. Germline values: CDR1 SGHTA, CDR2 FQGTGA. CDR3 residues: CASSLVGGQETQYF. As DNA, the CDR3 is TGTGCCAGCAGCTTGGTTGGGGGACAAGAGACCCAGTACTTC.

The chain couples TRBV6-5 to TRBJ1-1; D is ambiguous. CDR1 MNHEY and CDR2 SVGAGI come from the germline V gene. Trimming left V 4 bases short and J 6 bases short, with 6 bases between. This CDR3 has 11 amino acids. In DNA, the CDR3 is TGTGCCAGCAGTTTGTGGCCTGAAGCTTTCTTT. This codes for CASSLWPEAFF.

The CDR3 DNA reads as TGTGCCAGCAGCTTAAGCGCGGACCGCCCCTACGAGCAGTACTTC. This sequence encodes CASSLSADRPYEQYF. The chain uses TRBV7-3 and TRBJ2-7; D call uncertain. This CDR3 is 15 amino acids long. V was pared by 1 base and J by 2 bases, with 12 bases between. Germline V gene sequence: CDR1 SGHTA, CDR2 FQGTGA.

This chain links TRBV24-1 with TRBJ2-2; D call uncertain. The CDR3 spans 16 residues. Looked up from germline, CDR1 is KGHDR and CDR2 is SFDVKD. V was shortened by 7 bases and J by 4 bases, with 18 bases between the two germline ends. CDR3 region: CATSYGRTSRTGELFF. Here the CDR3 DNA reads TGTGCCACCAGCTACGGAAGGACCTCTCGCACCGGGGAGCTGTTTTTT.

The chain uses TRBV12-3 or TRBV12-4 and TRBJ1-2; D remains unclear. This CDR3 contains 12 residues. Trimming took 5 bases from V and 4 from J, leaving 8 bases between them. CDR3 in DNA: TGTGCCAGCAGTACCCGGTCCTATGGCTACACCTTC. As protein: CASSTRSYGYTF.

The rearrangement uses TRBV7-3 and TRBJ1-1, with no clear D. Germline assignment: CDR1 SGHTA and CDR2 FQGTGA. The CDR3 is made up of 13 amino acids. V was cut by 5 bases and J by 4 bases, with 11 bases left in between. The CDR3: CASSPGRSTEAFF. The CDR3 region has the DNA TGTGCCAGCAGCCCAGGCCGGAGCACTGAAGCTTTCTTT.

V gene TRBV6-5 combines with J gene TRBJ1-1, with D tentatively TRBD1 (6 bases). The CDR3 totals 13 residues. V was cut by 6 bases and J by 3 bases, with 11 bases left in between. Germline V gene lookup returns CDR1 MNHEY and CDR2 SVGAGI. This chain's CDR3 is CASSVGQYTEAFF. CDR3 DNA sequence: TGTGCCAGCAGCGTAGGACAGTACACTGAAGCTTTCTTT.

A single count supports this clone. V usage is TRBV19 and J usage is TRBJ1-2; TRBD1 agrees at 7 bases. The length of the CDR3 is 15 residues. Trimming removed 7 bases from V and 4 bases from J; junction bases left unmatched: 12. Germline-derived CDR1 and CDR2 are LNHDA and SQIVND (reference sequence). The CDR3, as DNA: TGTGCCAGTACCAAGACAGGGTCCGGGGTCTATGGCTACACCTTC. Translated: CASTKTGSGVYGYTF.

In this sample, this clone turned up a few times. The V and J genes are TRBV14 and TRBJ1-2; D is unresolved. Trimming pared 3 bases from V and 5 bases from J, leaving 10 bases between. Germline V CDR1 and CDR2: SGHDN, FVKESK. This CDR3 has 13 residues. CDR3 nucleotide sequence: TGTGCCAGCAGCCATTTAACGGCTTATGGCTACACCTTC. Translating gives CASSHLTAYGYTF.

This rearrangement joins TRBV7-3 to TRBJ2-1, with unresolved D. V lost 1 base, J lost 10 bases, and 11 bases lay in between. Germline V CDR1 and CDR2: SGHTA, FQGTGA. This CDR3 spans 13 amino acids. CDR3 residues: CASSLRVLGEQFF. CDR3 DNA: TGTGCCAGCAGCTTAAGGGTTCTGGGCGAGCAGTTCTTC.

The V call is TRBV4-1, the J call TRBJ1-1; 7 positions agree with TRBD1. After removal of 4 bases from V and 3 bases from J, the junction contained 11 bases not matched to a gene. The germline gives CDR1 MGHRA, CDR2 YSYEKL. This CDR3 region has 16 residues. CDR3 protein: CASSPGQPGRYTEAFF. Here the CDR3 DNA reads TGCGCCAGCAGCCCGGGACAGCCAGGGAGGTACACTGAAGCTTTCTTT.

The V call is TRBV27, the J call TRBJ1-6; D is uncertain. CDR1 and CDR2 from the germline V gene are MNHEY and SMNVEV (reference sequence). The length of the CDR3 is 16 residues. Trimming removed 4 bases from V and 8 bases from J, with 18 bases in between. CDR3 in DNA: TGTGCCAGCAGTTCCCCCCGCGGCGGGATATATTCACCCCTCCACTTT. Translating it yields CASSSPRGGIYSPLHF.

This clone was counted a single time. The chain uses TRBV7-9 and TRBJ2-2, with 11 positions matching TRBD1. The length of the CDR3 is 18 residues. CDR1 is SEHNR and CDR2 is FQNEAQ in the germline V gene (reference sequence). Germline trimming cut 5 bases from V and 0 bases from J; bases unmatched to any gene: 8. The CDR3 here is CASSPKDRGPSNTGELFF. CDR3 DNA: TGTGCCAGCAGCCCTAAGGACAGGGGGCCTTCGAACACCGGGGAGCTGTTTTTT. Looking up the rest from reference TRBV7-9 and TRBJ2-2 gives the full variable domain: DTGVSQNPRHKITKRGQNVTFRCDPISEHNRLYWYRQTLGQGPEFLTYFQNEAQLEKSRLLSDRFSAERPKGSFSTLEIQRTEQGDSAMYLCASSPKDRGPSNTGELFFGEGSRLTVL.

CDR3 in amino acids: CAIHARVPYNEQFF. The CDR3 coding sequence is TGTGCCATTCATGCACGAGTCCCCTACAATGAGCAGTTCTTC. The chain uses TRBV9 and TRBJ2-1; no clear D gene. Germline CDR1 SGDLS, CDR2 YYNGEE. Trimming left V 9 bases short and J 2 bases short, with 15 bases between. This CDR3 has 14 residues.

V usage is TRBV5-1 and J usage is TRBJ1-2; no clear D. The CDR3 contains 15 residues. V was pared by 1 base and J by 6 bases, with 16 bases between. Germline CDR1 reads SGHRS; CDR2 reads YFSETQ. The CDR3 reads CASSLSGGMWDGYTF. The CDR3 DNA sequence: TGCGCCAGCAGCTTGTCGGGAGGGATGTGGGATGGCTACACCTTC.

The V gene is TRBV19, the J gene TRBJ1-1; weak D call: TRBD1 (5 bases). The germline gives CDR1 LNHDA, CDR2 SQIVND (reference sequence). Trimming shortened V by 5 bases and J by 0 bases, and 22 bases separated the two germline ends. CDR3 length: 18 amino acids. CDR3 DNA: TGTGCCAGTAGTCGGGAAGAGTGGGGGTGGGCAATGAACACTGAAGCTTTCTTT. Translating gives CASSREEWGWAMNTEAFF.

This clone was observed a handful of times. The chain uses TRBV4-1 and TRBJ2-2; D gene ambiguous. Trimming removed 3 bases at V and 1 base at J, with 6 bases between. CDR3 length: 14 amino acids. The germline CDR1 and CDR2 sequences are MGHRA and YSYEKL. This CDR3 reads CASSHPGNTGELFF. The CDR3 DNA follows: TGCGCCAGCAGCCATCCAGGGAACACCGGGGAGCTGTTTTTT.

The rearrangement joins TRBV2 to TRBJ2-1; no clear D. Trimming took off 3 bases at V and 4 bases at J, with 7 bases between the two ends. This CDR3 contains 13 residues. Germline-derived CDR1 and CDR2 are SNHLY and FYNNEI. In DNA, the CDR3 is TGTGCCAGCAGTGAGGCGAGATACAATGAGCAGTTCTTC. Encoded protein: CASSEARYNEQFF.

The gene calls are TRBV12-3 or TRBV12-4 and TRBJ1-2, with no clear D. The CDR3 runs 12 residues. Trimming removed 6 bases from V and 4 bases from J, with 9 bases in between. The CDR3 here is CASSQEAYGYTF. In nucleotides, the CDR3 is TGTGCCAGCAGCCAAGAGGCCTATGGCTACACCTTC.

The chain links TRBV9 to TRBJ1-2, with a possible D match to TRBD1 (5 bases). V dropped 4 bases and J dropped 0 bases, with 13 bases sitting between them. The CDR3 has 15 amino acids. CDR1 is SGDLS and CDR2 is YYNGEE in the germline V gene. The CDR3 sequence: CASSPGVLANYGYTF. CDR3 DNA: TGTGCCAGCAGCCCGGGGGTCCTAGCTAACTATGGCTACACCTTC.

In this sample, this clone turned up once. The rearrangement joins TRBV7-6 to TRBJ2-2; D not resolved. Trimming stripped 5 bases from V and 5 bases from J, with 9 bases between. Germline V gives CDR1 SGHVS, CDR2 FNYEAQ. This CDR3 has 13 amino acids. The chain's CDR3 is CASSTDETGELFF. The CDR3 region has the DNA TGTGCCAGCAGCACCGACGAGACCGGGGAGCTGTTTTTT.